The entry below gives a single TCR beta chain sequence along with its context. Its target is unknown. Some clones are missing from TCRdb's copy, which holds only in-frame ones; the method was immunoSEQ multiplex PCR. The sample holds 140,000 to 150,000 clones, approximately 89% seen once. This entry belongs to a study of T cell responses to AZD1222 COVID-19 vaccine. Study conclusions and caveats: Per reports, nearly half of all spike-specific TCRs target regions that are unmutated in variants.

Germline CDR1 KGHSH, CDR2 LQKENI. The CDR3 is 17 amino acids. V lost 4 bases and J 0 bases, leaving 16 bases between the germline ends. Second doses at about 4 or about 12 weeks were pooled. This sample comprised peripheral blood, obtained 28 days after the second AZD1222 dose. This TCR was recovered from an adult who received the AZD1222 COVID-19 vaccine. J is TRBJ2-1 and V is TRBV18, with unresolved D. As DNA, the CDR3 is TGTGCCAGCTCACTATCACAGACTGGCCACTCCTACAATGAGCAGTTCTTC. This gives the protein CASSLSQTGHSYNEQFF.